The clone carrying this TCR beta chain was seen a few times. Different DNA sequences within this sample yield the same CDR3. This sample is drawn from a study of beta chain features in type 1 diabetes. Every isolated RNA sample was fully reverse transcribed, so sequencing captured expressed TCRB transcripts. Profiled with immunoSEQ multiplex PCR; TCRdb holds only in-frame clones, not every one. The data hold approximately 250,000 clones, with roughly 15% observed a single time. V lost 4 bases and J lost 6; bases outside the gene matches: 7. CDR1 is SGHRS and CDR2 is YFSETQ in the germline V gene. The CDR3 spans 16 residues. Staining for CD45RO/CCR7/CD25/CD127/CD95/CD27 allowed sorting of CD4+ naive, central memory, regulatory and stem cell-like memory cells.

Source material: naive CD4+ T cells from blood. This receptor was obtained from a woman aged 40 to 55 in good health. The genes are TRBV5-1 and TRBJ2-3, with 14 bases that match TRBD2. The CDR3 DNA is TGCGCCAGCAGCACCGGACTAGCGGGGGGAACGGATACGCAGTATTTT. Protein product: CASSTGLAGGTDTQYF.